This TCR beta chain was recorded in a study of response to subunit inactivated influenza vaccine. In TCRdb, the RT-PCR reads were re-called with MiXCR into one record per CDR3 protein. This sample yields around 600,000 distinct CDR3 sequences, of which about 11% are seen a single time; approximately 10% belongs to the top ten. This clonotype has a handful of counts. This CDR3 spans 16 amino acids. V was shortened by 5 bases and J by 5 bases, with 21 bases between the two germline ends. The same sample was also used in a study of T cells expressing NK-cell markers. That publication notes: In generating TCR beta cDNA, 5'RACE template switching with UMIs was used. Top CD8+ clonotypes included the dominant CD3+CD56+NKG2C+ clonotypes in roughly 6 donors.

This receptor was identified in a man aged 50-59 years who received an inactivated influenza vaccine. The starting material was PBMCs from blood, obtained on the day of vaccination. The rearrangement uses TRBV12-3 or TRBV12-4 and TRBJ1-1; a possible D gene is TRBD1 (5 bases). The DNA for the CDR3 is TGTGCCAGCAGTCCCAATTGGGGGTCAGGGCGGACTGAAGCTTTCTTT. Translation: CASSPNWGSGRTEAFF.